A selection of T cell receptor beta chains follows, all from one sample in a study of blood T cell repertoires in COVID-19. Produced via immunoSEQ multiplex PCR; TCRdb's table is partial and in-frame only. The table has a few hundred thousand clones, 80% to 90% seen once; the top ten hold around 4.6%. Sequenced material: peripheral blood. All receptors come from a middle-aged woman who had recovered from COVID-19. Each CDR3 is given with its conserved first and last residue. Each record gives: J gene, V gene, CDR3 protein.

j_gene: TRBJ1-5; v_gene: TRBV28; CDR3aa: CASSFSGAGSEPQHF
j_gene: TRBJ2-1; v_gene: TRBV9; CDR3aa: CASSLATGEQFF
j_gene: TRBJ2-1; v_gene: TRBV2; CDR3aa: CASGGPRNEQFF
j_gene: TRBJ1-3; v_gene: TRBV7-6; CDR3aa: CASSLGDMGGLGNTIYF
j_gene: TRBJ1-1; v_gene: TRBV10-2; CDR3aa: CASSEGTLNTEAFF
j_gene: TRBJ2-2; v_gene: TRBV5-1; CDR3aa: CASSFRGQGTGELFF
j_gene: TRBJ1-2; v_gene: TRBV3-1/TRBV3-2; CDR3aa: CASSPTRGVRYGYTF
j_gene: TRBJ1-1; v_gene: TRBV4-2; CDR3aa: CASSQEPTVRNTEAFF
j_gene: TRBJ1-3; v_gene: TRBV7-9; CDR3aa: CASSPRGVSSGNTIYF
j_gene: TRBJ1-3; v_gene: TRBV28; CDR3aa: CASSAGTGTSGNTIYF
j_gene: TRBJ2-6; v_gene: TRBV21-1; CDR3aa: CAQSCGGGSGANVLTF
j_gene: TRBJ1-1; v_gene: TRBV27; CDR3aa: CASSTTGGWTEAFF
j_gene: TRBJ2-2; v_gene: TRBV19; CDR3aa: CASRTGGARELFF
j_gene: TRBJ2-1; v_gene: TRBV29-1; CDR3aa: CSVEHSEQFF
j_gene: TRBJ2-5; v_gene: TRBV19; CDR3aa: CASSRRGQGGETQYF
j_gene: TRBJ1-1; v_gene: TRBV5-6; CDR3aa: CASSSGTGEEF
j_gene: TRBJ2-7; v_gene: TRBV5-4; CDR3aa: CASSLIGGYEQYF
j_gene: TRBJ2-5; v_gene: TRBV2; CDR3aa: CASSYGLAGQETQYF
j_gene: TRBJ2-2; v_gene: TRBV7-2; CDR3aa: CASSTERAGGNTGELFF
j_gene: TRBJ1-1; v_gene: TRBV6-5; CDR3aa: CASSREADTEAFF
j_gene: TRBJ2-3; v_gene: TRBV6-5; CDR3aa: CASWQGQTQYF
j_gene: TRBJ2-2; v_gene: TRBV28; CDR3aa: CASSLTTTNTGELFF
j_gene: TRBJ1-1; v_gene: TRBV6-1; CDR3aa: CASSENAGTGKKAFF
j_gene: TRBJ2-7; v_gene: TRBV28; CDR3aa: CASGGPYEQYF
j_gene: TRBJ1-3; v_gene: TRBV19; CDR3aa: CASSIFDFLSSGNTIYF
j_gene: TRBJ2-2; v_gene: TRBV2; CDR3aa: CASSEGEVGGELFF
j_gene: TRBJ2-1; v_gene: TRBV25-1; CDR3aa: CASSEDNYSYNEQFF
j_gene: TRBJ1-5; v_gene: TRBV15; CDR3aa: CATHRGNQPQHF
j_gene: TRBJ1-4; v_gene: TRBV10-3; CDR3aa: CAISESGGGQGNEKLFF
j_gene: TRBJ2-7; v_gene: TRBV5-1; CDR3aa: CASSSDSEQYF
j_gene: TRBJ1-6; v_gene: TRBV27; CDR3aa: CASRTGDWNSPLHF
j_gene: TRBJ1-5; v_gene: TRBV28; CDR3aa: CASSGRQPQHF
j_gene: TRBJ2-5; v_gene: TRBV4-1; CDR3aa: CASSPRQGRGETQYF
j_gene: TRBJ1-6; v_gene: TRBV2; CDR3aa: CASSELGQGNSPLHF
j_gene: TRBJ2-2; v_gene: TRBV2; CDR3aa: CASSGTGFTGELFF
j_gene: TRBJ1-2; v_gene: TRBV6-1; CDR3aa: CASTDDLRTDGYTF
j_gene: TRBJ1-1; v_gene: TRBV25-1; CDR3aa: CASSEVGREKAFF
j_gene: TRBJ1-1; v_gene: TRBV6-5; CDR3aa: CASIQQGADTEAFF
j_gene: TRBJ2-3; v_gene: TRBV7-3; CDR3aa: CASSLIGTGTDTQYF
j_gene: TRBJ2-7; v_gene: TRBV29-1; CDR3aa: CSVDGSGQGFYEQYF
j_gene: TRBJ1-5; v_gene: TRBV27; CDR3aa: CASSLTQGSNQPQHF
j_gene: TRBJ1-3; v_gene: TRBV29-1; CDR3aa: CSVETDSGNTIYF
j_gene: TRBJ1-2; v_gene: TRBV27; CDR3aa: CASSFSAGVLRGYTF
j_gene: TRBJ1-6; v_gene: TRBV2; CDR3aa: CASSEIGQGRSPLHF
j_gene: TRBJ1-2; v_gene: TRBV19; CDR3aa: CASRRVDPNYGYTF
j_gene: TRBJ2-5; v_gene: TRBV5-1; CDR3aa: CASSSRTGQETQYF
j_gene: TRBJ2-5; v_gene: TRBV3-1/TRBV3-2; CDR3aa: CASSLRHMYQETQYF
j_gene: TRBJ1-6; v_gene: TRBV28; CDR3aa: CASSLPTYNSPLHF
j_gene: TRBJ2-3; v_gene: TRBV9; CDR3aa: CASSVDSGGYPTDTQYF
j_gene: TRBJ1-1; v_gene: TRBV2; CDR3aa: CASSAEGASEAFF
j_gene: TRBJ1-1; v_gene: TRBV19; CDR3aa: CASSNPRAKSGTTEAFF
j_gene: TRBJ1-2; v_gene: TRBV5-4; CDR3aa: CASSTPRGSNGYTF
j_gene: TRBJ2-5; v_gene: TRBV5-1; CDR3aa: CASSLGTGVETQYF
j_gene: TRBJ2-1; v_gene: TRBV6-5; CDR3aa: CASSKGQGSNEQFF
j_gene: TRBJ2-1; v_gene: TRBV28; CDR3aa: CASLRDTNNEQFF
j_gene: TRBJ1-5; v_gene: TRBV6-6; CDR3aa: CASSIRTGGDQPQHF
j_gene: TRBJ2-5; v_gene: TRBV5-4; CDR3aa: CASSYPGQGALETQYF
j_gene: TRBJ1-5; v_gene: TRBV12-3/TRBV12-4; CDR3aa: CASSLMADQPQHF